This TCR beta chain is drawn from a study of T cells in Graves' hyperthyroidism and ophthalmopathy. Study findings and constraints: Model predictions of ophthalmopathy came a median around 7.1 months before onset. Most thyroid clonotypes that were expanded above 0.001 also turned up in blood.

Uncontrolled infections, other autoimmune diseases, pregnancy or lactation led to exclusion of patients. Each diagnosis was grounded in clinical symptoms, serum thyroxine and TRAb, thyroid ultrasound, and orbital computed tomography. In its sample, this clonotype was seen many times. Its antigen is not identified. Authors of the study amplified TCR beta CDR3 regions from RNA transcripts. Researchers ran a first-round RT-PCR on the TCR CDR3 using the HTBI primer set. One entry per CDR3 protein, called by TCRdb with MiXCR from the multiplex PCR reads. The table has 450,000 to 700,000 distinct CDR3 sequences, roughly 50% seen once. This clonotype originated in an adult woman with Graves' disease, either hyperthyroidism or ophthalmopathy (not recorded which). Sequencing input: peripheral blood or thyroid tissue (not recorded which).

The CDR3 is CASSPVPGETGYTF. The CDR3 nucleotides read TGTGCCAGCAGCCCAGTCCCAGGGGAGACTGGCTACACCTTC. V and J are TRBV3-1 and TRBJ1-2; the D gene is possibly TRBD1 (6 bases). CDR1 and CDR2 (germline): LGHDT, YNNKEL (reference sequence). V lost 4 bases and J 7 bases, leaving 16 bases between the germline ends. The length of the CDR3 is 14 residues.